This entry is about one T cell receptor beta chain. Its antigen remains unknown. One end of the junction fails to match germline, which may point to a read error. Other DNA sequences from this sample encode an identical CDR3 as well. This PCR relied on a set of 60 Vbeta primers and 13 Jbeta primers. Sequenced by immunoSEQ multiplex PCR; TCRdb stores in-frame clones only, minus some. The sample records more than 95,000 clones, around 80% being singletons. The CDR3 contains 14 residues. Germline assignment: CDR1 SQVTM and CDR2 ANQGSEA. This specimen comes from a study of cytomegalovirus exposure and HLA in healthy donors. Findings and caveats of the study: Later analysis suggested most CMV-associated TCR beta chains were HLA-restricted.

This rearrangement joins TRBV29-1 to TRBJ2-3; 9 bases line up with TRBD1. Sequenced sample: PBMCs. The clonotype was recovered from a woman aged 40 to 55 in good health and CMV-seronegative. The CDR3 spells CSVDRTGGRDTQYF. CDR3 DNA: TGCAGCGTAGACCGTACAGGGGGCAGGGATACGCAATATTTT.